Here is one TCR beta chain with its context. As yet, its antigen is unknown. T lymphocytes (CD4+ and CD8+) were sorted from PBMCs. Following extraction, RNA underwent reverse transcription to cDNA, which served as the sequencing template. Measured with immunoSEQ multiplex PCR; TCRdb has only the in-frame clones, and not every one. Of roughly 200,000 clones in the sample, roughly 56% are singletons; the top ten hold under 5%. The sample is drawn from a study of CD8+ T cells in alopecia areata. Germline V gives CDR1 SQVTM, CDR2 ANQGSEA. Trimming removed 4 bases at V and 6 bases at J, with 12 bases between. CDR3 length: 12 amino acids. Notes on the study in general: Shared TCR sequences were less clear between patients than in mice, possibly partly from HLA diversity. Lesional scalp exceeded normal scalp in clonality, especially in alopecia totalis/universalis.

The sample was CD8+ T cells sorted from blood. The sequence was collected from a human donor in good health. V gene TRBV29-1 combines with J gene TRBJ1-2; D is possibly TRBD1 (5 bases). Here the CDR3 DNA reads TGCAGCGTTGTGGGGGATGCCCATGGCTACACCTTC. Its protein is CSVVGDAHGYTF.